A selection of T cell receptor beta chains follows, all from one sample in a study of T-cell reconstitution after alpha-beta-depleted transplantation in children. TCRdb ran MiXCR on the PCR reads and lists one entry per CDR3 protein. Among around 500,000 distinct CDR3 sequences listed, 20% to 25% were seen once. The sequences come from PBMCs, mostly from graft donor cells, collected 360 days after TCRalphabeta/CD19-depleted stem cell transplant. These receptors all come from a boy under three years old who had a stem cell transplant for acute myeloid leukemia, so the T cells may come from the graft donor. The conserved cysteine and the conserved F or W are not part of the CDR3 here.

J gene | V gene | CDR3 protein
TRBJ2-5 | TRBV7-2 | ASSLIPGPETQY
TRBJ2-1 | TRBV6-4 | ASSAMSVGAYNEQF
TRBJ1-1 | TRBV20-1 | SARGNPNTEAF
TRBJ2-1 | TRBV20-1 | SALRLAGGPEQF
TRBJ2-1 | TRBV6-5 | ASSSAGSDNEQF
TRBJ1-1 | TRBV20-1 | SATDRLNTEAF
TRBJ1-2 | TRBV12-3/TRBV12-4 | ASSPGTVSANYGYT
TRBJ2-1 | TRBV20-1 | SARVNSGQKFNEQF
TRBJ1-5 | TRBV7-6 | ASSLSPEQPQH
TRBJ2-3 | TRBV5-1 | ASSPDGTLSDTQY
TRBJ2-3 | TRBV27 | ASSLSGQLTDTQY
TRBJ2-2 | TRBV7-6 | ASSLYLGELF
TRBJ1-1 | TRBV12-3/TRBV12-4 | ATERTGRDTEAF
TRBJ2-2 | TRBV5-6 | ARGPGLLTGELF
TRBJ2-1 | TRBV4-3 | ASSQVLAGGREQF
TRBJ2-1 | TRBV6-4 | ASSRDVRYNEQF
TRBJ1-1 | TRBV12-3/TRBV12-4 | ASSPQGGRKTEAF
TRBJ2-1 | TRBV11-2 | ASSARQMNLRNEQF
TRBJ2-1 | TRBV4-2 | ASSLNPGTGGSEQF
TRBJ2-1 | TRBV24-1 | ATSDSLEWRGHYNEQF
TRBJ2-1 | TRBV5-5 | ASSQIAGGSDEQF
TRBJ1-5 | TRBV5-6 | ASSKRGNQPQH
TRBJ2-3 | TRBV4-2 | ASSAQGTSFTDTQY
TRBJ1-6 | TRBV25-1 | ASSTWGGHGSSPLH
TRBJ2-1 | TRBV5-1 | ASSFTGSPADEQF
TRBJ2-5 | TRBV7-9 | ASPHNDRAHQETQY
TRBJ2-1 | TRBV25-1 | ASSAVVSYNEQF
TRBJ1-3 | TRBV20-1 | SARGRPGGTGALRSGNTIY
TRBJ2-7 | TRBV5-5 | ASSLSGVEQY
TRBJ2-5 | TRBV20-1 | SASGDRVMGETQY
TRBJ2-7 | TRBV12-3/TRBV12-4 | ASSLGQNEQY
TRBJ2-1 | TRBV5-8 | ASSLFLPGVIEQF
TRBJ2-3 | TRBV20-1 | SARNPGQGITDTQY
TRBJ2-5 | TRBV29-1 | SVGVGTGQTQY
TRBJ2-7 | TRBV12-3/TRBV12-4 | ASSGTDYEQY
TRBJ2-7 | TRBV29-1 | SVAHRLGYEQY
TRBJ2-4 | TRBV7-9 | ASRGAKNIQY
TRBJ1-5 | TRBV20-1 | SAPTGLNQPQH
TRBJ2-1 | TRBV29-1 | SVELGSNSYNEQF
TRBJ2-2 | TRBV15 | ATSRDPPGFVGTGELF
TRBJ1-6 | TRBV5-5 | ASSLGQGFNSPLH
TRBJ1-2 | TRBV27 | ASSPGISYGYT
TRBJ2-1 | TRBV29-1 | SVDGDGSSYNEQF
TRBJ2-1 | TRBV5-6 | ASSLGDSHNEQF
TRBJ1-1 | TRBV7-6 | ASSLEDDGTANTEAF
TRBJ2-3 | TRBV12-3/TRBV12-4 | ASSLLDRGRGTQY
TRBJ1-6 | TRBV6-5 | ASSYKGESPLH
TRBJ2-5 | TRBV18 | ASSPPSRSETQY